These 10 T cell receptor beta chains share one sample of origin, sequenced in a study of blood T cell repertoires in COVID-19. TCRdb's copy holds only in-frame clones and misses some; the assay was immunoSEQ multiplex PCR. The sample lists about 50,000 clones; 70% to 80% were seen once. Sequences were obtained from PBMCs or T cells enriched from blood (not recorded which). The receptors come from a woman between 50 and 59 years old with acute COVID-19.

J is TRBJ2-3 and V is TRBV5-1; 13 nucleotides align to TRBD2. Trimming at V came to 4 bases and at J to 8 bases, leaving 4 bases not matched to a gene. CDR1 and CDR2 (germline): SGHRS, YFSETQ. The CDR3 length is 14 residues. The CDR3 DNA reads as TGCGCCAGCAGCCCTGGGACTAGCGGGGTTACGCAGTATTTT. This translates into CASSPGTSGVTQYF.

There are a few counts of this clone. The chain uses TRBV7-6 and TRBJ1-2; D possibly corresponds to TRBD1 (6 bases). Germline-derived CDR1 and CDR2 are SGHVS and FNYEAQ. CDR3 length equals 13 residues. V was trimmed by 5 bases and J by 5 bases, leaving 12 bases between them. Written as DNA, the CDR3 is TGTGCCAGCAGCCCGGGACACGGGTATGGCTACACCTTC. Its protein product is CASSPGHGYGYTF.

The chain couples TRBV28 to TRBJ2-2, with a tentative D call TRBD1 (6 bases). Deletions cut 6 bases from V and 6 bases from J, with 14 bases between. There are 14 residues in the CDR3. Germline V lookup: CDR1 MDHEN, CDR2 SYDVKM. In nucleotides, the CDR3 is TGTGCCAGCAGGCCGGGACAACACTCCGGGGAGCTGTTTTTT. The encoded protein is CASRPGQHSGELFF.

CDR3 region: CAWRARDRGPYYGYTF. The CDR3 DNA reads TGTGCCTGGAGAGCCCGGGACAGGGGGCCGTACTATGGCTACACCTTC. V gene TRBV30 combines with J gene TRBJ1-2; TRBD1 agrees at 12 bases. There are 16 residues in the CDR3. Unmatched junction bases numbered 8, after V lost 3 bases and J lost 3 bases. The germline CDR1 and CDR2 sequences are GTSNPN and SVGIG (reference sequence).

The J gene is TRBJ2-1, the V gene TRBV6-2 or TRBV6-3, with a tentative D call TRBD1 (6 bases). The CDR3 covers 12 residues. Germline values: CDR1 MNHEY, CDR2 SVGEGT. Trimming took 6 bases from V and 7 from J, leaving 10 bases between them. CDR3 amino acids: CASRPQGNEQFF. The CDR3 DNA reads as TGTGCCAGCAGGCCTCAGGGGAATGAGCAGTTCTTC.

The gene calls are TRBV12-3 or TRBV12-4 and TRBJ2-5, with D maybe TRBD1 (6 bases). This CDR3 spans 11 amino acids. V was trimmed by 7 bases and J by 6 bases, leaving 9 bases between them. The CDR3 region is CASTTGKTQYF. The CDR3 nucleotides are TGTGCCAGCACCACAGGGAAGACCCAGTACTTC.

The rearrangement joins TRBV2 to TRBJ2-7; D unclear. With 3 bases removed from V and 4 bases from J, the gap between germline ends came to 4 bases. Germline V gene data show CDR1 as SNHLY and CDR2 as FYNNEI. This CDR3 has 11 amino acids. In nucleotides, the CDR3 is TGTGCCAGCAGTGAGAGGTACGAGCAGTACTTC. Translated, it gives CASSERYEQYF.

The CDR3 sequence: CASSLQGVGEKLFF. The DNA for the CDR3 is TGTGCCAGCAGCCTACAGGGGGTCGGCGAAAAACTGTTTTTT. The rearrangement joins TRBV3-1 (or the pseudogene TRBV3-2) to TRBJ1-4; 8 bases fit TRBD1. The CDR3 covers 14 residues. V trimming: 4 bases; J trimming: 8 bases; junction bases outside the gene matches: 6. Germline CDR1 and CDR2: LGHDT and YNNKEL (reference sequence).

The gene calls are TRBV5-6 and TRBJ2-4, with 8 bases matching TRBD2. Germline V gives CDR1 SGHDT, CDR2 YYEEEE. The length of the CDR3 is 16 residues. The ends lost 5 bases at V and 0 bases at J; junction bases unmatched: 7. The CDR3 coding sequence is TGTGCCAGCAGTACCGAGCGGGGGAGAGCCAAAAACATTCAGTACTTC. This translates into CASSTERGRAKNIQYF.

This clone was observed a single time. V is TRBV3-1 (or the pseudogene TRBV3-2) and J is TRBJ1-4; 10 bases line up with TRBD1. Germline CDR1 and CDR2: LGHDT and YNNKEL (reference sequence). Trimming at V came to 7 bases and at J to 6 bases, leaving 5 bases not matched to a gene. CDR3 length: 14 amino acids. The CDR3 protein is CASTTGTGDEKLFF. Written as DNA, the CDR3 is TGTGCCAGCACCACCGGGACAGGGGATGAAAAACTGTTTTTT.